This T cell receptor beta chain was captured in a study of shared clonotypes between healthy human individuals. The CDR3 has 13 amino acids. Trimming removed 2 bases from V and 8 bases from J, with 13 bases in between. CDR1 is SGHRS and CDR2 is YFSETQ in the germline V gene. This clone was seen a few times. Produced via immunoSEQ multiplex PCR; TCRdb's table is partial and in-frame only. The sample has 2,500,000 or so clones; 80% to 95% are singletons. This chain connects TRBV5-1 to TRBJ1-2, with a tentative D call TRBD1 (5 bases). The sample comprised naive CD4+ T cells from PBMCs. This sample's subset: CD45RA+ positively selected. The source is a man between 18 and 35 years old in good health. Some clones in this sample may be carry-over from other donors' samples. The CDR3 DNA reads TGCGCCAGCAGCTTCGGGGGATCGGAAGGCTACACCTTC. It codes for CASSFGGSEGYTF.